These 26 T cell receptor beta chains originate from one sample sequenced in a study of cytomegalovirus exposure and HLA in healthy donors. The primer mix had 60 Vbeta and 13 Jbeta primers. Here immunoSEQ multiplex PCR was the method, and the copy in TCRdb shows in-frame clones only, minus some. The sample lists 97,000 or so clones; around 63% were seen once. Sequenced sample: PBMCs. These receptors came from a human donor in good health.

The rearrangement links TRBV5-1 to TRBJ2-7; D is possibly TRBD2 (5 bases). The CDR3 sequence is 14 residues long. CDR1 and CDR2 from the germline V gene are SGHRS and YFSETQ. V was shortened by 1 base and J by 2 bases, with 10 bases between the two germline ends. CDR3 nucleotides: TGCGCCAGCAGCTTGCGAGCGGCCACCTACGAGCAGTACTTC. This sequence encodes CASSLRAATYEQYF.

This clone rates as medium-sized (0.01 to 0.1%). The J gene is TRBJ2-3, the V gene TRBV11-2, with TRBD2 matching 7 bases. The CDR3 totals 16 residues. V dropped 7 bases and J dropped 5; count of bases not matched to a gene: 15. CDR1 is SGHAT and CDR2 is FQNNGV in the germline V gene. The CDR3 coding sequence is TGTGCCAGCACCCTGGGAGGCGGGAGAAATAAAGATACGCAGTATTTT. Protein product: CASTLGGGRNKDTQYF.

DNA for the CDR3: TGCGCCAGCAGTGAGTCGATTTGGGCCGGGGAGTACTTC. This translates into CASSESIWAGEYF. The chain links TRBV10-2 to TRBJ2-5; TRBD2 might be the D (5 bases). The CDR3 length is 13 residues. V was trimmed by 0 bases and J by 12 bases, leaving 14 bases between them. CDR1 is WSHSY, CDR2 SAAADI, per germline.

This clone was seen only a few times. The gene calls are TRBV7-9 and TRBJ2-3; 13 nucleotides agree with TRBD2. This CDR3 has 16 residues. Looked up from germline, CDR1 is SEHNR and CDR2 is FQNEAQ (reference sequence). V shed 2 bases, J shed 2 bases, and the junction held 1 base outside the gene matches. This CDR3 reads CASSLTSGRATDTQYF. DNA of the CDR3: TGTGCCAGCAGCTTAACTAGCGGGAGGGCCACAGATACGCAGTATTTT.

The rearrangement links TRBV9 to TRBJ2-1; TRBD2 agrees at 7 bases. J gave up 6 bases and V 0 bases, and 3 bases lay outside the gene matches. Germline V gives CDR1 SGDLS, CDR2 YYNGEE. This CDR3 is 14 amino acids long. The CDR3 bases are TGTGCCAGCAGCGTAGCCAGGGAGGGCAATGAGCAGTTCTTC. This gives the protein CASSVAREGNEQFF.

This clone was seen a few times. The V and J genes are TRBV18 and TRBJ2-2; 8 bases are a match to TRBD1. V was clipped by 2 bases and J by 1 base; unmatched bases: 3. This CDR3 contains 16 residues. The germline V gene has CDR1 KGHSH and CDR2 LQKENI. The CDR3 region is CASSPNRGKNTGELFF. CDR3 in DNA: TGTGCCAGCTCACCAAACAGGGGGAAGAACACCGGGGAGCTGTTTTTT.

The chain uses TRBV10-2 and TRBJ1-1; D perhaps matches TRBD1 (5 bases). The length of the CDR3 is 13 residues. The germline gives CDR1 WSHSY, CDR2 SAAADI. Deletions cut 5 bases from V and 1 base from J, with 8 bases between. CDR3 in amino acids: CASSITGNTEAFF. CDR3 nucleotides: TGCGCCAGCAGTATCACAGGGAACACTGAAGCTTTCTTT.

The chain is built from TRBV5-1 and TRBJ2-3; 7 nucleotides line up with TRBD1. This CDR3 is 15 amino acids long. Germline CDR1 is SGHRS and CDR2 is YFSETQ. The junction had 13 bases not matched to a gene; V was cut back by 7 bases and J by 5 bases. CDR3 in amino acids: CASLMDRLGIDTQYF. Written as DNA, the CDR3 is TGCGCCAGCTTGATGGACAGGCTAGGAATAGATACGCAGTATTTT.

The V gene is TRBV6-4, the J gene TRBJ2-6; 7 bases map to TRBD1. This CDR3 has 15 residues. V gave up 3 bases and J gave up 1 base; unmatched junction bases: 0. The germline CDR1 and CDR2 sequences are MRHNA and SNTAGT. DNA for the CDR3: TGTGCCAGCAGTGAGGACAGGTCTGGGGCCAACGTCCTGACTTTC. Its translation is CASSEDRSGANVLTF.

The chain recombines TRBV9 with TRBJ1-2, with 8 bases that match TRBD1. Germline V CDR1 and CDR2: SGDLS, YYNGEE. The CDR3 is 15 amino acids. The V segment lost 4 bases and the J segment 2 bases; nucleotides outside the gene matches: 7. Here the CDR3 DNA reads TGTGCCAGCAGCCCCACCGGGACAGGCAACTATGGCTACACCTTC. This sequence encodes CASSPTGTGNYGYTF.

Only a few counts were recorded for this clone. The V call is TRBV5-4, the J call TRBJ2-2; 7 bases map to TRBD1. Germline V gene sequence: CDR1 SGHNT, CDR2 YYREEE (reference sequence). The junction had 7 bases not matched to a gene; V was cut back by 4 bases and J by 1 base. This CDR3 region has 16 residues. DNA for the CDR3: TGTGCCAGCAGCCCGGTGGGACAGTTGAACACCGGGGAGCTGTTTTTT. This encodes CASSPVGQLNTGELFF.

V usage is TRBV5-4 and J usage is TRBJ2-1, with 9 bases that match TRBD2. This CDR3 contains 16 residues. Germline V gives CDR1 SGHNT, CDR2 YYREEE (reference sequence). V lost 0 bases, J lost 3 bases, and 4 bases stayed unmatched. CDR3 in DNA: TGTGCCAGCAGCTTGGCAACTAGCGGGTACTACAATGAGCAGTTCTTC. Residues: CASSLATSGYYNEQFF.

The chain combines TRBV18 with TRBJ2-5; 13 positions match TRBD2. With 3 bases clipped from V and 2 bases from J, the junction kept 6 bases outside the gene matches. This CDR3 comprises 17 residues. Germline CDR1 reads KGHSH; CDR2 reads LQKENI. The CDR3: CASSPSRGLAGQETQYF. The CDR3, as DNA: TGTGCCAGCTCACCGAGTAGGGGACTAGCGGGACAAGAGACCCAGTACTTC.

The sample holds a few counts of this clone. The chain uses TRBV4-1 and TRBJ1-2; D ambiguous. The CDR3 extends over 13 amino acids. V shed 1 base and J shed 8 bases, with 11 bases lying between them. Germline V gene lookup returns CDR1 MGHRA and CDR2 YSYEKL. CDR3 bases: TGCGCCAGCAGCCAAGCGTTACCAGGAGGCTACACCTTC. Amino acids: CASSQALPGGYTF.

The CDR3 protein is CASSSRGDSNQPQHF. The CDR3 DNA is TGTGCCAGTAGTAGCAGGGGAGATAGCAATCAGCCCCAGCATTTT. This chain connects TRBV19 to TRBJ1-5; perhaps TRBD1 as D (6 bases). The CDR3 loop spans 15 amino acids. Per germline, CDR1 LNHDA and CDR2 SQIVND (reference sequence). Between the trimmed V and J ends, which lost 4 bases and 0 bases, there was a span of 10 bases. Looking up the rest from reference TRBV19 and TRBJ1-5 gives the full variable domain: DGGITQSPKYLFRKEGQNVTLSCEQNLNHDAMYWYRQDPGQGLRLIYYSQIVNDFQKGDIAEGYSVSREKKESFPLTVTSAQKNPTAFYLCASSSRGDSNQPQHFGDGTRLSIL.

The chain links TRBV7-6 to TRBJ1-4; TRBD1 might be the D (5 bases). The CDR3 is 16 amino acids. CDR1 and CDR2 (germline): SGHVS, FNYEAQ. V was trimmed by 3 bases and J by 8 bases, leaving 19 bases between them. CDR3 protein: CASSLGRAPTREKLFF. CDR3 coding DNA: TGTGCCAGCAGCTTGGGCAGGGCCCCAACTCGGGAAAAACTGTTTTTT.

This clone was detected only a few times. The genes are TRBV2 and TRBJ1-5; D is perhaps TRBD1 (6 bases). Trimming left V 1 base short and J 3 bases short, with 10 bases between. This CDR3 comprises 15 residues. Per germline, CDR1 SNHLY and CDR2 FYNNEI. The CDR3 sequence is CASSEVTGPNQPQHF. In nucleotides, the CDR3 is TGTGCCAGCAGTGAAGTTACAGGGCCCAATCAGCCCCAGCATTTT.

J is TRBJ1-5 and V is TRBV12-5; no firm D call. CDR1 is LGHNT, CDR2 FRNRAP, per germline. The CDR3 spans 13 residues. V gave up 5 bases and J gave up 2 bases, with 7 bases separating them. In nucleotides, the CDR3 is TGTGCTAGTGGTGGTATAGGCAATCAGCCCCAGCATTTT. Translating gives CASGGIGNQPQHF.

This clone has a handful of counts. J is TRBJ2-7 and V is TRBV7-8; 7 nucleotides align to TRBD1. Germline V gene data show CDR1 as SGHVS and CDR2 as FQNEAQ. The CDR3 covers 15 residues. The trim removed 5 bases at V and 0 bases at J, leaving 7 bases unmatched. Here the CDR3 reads CASSRRDSPSYEQYF. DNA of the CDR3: TGTGCCAGCAGCCGCCGGGACAGTCCCTCCTACGAGCAGTACTTC.

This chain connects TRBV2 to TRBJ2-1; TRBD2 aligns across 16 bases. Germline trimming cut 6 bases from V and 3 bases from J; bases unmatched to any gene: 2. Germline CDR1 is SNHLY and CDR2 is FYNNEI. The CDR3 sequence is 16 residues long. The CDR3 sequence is CASSGTSGRDYNEQFF. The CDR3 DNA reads TGTGCCAGCAGCGGGACTAGCGGGAGGGACTACAATGAGCAGTTCTTC. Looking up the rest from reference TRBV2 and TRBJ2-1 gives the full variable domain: EPEVTQTPSHQVTQMGQEVILRCVPISNHLYFYWYRQILGQKVEFLVSFYNNEISEKSEIFDDQFSVERPDGSNFTLKIRSTKLEDSAMYFCASSGTSGRDYNEQFFGPGTRLTVL.

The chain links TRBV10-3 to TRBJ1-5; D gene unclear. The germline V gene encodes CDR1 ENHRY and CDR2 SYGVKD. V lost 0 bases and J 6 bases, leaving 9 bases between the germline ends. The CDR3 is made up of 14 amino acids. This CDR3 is CAISESTGIQPQHF. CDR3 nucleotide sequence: TGTGCCATCAGTGAGTCTACGGGGATTCAGCCCCAGCATTTT.

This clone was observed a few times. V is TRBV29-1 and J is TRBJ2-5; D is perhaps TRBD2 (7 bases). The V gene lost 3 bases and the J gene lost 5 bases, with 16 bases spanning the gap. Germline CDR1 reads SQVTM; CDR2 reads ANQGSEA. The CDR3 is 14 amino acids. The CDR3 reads CSVDRGGRGETQYF. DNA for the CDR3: TGCAGCGTTGACAGGGGCGGGAGAGGTGAGACCCAGTACTTC.

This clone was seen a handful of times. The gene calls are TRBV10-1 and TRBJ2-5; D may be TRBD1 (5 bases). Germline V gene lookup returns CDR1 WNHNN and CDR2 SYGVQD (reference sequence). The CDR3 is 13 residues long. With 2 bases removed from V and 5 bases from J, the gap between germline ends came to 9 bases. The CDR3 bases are TGCGCCAGCAGTGAGCCCCCAGGGGAGACCCAGTACTTC. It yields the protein CASSEPPGETQYF.

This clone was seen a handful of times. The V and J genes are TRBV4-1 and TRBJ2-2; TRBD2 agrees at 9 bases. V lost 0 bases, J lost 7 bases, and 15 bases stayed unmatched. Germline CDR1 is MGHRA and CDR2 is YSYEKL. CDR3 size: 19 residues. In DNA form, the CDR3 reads TGCGCCAGCAGCCAAGAAGGGGGGATAGCGGGAGCGTTTAGCGGGGAGCTGTTTTTT. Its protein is CASSQEGGIAGAFSGELFF.

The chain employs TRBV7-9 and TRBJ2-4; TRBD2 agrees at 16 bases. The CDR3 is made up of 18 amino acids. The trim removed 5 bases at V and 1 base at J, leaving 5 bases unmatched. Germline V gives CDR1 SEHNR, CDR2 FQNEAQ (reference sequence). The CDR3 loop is CASSTGLAGGPAKNIQYF. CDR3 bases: TGTGCCAGCAGCACGGGACTAGCGGGAGGGCCTGCCAAAAACATTCAGTACTTC.

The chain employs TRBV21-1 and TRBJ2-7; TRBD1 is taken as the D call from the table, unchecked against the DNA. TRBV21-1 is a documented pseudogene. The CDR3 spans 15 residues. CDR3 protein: CASSKGRTGGYEQYF. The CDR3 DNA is TGTGCCAGCAGCAAAGGTCGGACAGGGGGCTACGAGCAGTACTTC.